Sequencing of this T cell receptor beta chain was carried out in a study of cytomegalovirus exposure and HLA in healthy donors. Study-wide findings and caveats: Cytomegalovirus association was assigned to 150 to 200 TCR beta chains. Three CMV-associated chains proved CMV antigen-specific in vitro.

This CDR3 has 19 amino acids. V was pared by 5 bases and J by 1 base, with 26 bases between. Per the germline V gene, CDR1 is SGHNT and CDR2 is YENEEA. This table comes from immunoSEQ multiplex PCR, and its TCRdb copy is limited to in-frame clones, with some not included. The sample shows 200,000 to 250,000 clones, roughly 88% of them seen only once. In the case of this clone: Its antigen is undetermined.

The donors were in the roughly 130-subject validation cohort; that cohort was separate from the roughly 620-subject first cohort. The sequence was obtained from a woman in her twenties or thirties in good health and CMV-seropositive. The sequencing sample was made of PBMCs. The rearrangement uses TRBV11-3 and TRBJ1-1; D perhaps matches TRBD1 (6 bases). In DNA, the CDR3 is TGTGCCAGCAGCCCCAAAATGCAGGGGTGGTTAAGAGGGAACACTGAAGCTTTCTTT. It specifies CASSPKMQGWLRGNTEAFF.